What follows is one T cell receptor beta chain and its context. The germline V gene has CDR1 GTSNPN and CDR2 SVGIG (reference sequence). The CDR3 is made up of 13 amino acids. V was cut by 1 base and J by 8 bases, with 14 bases left in between. The data stem from a study of blood T cell repertoires in COVID-19. Only in-frame clones appear in the TCRdb table, and some are missing; sequencing was by immunoSEQ multiplex PCR. The sample has some 130,000 clones, roughly three quarters seen once; the top ten hold over 15%. The rearrangement joins TRBV30 to TRBJ1-2; D uncertain. The sample taken for sequencing was peripheral blood. This receptor was identified in an elderly man with acute or convalescent COVID-19. The CDR3 loop reads CAWSAPLGEGYTF. In DNA, the CDR3 is TGTGCCTGGAGTGCCCCGCTTGGAGAGGGCTACACCTTC. Drawing the rest from reference TRBV30 and TRBJ1-2, the complete variable domain is SQTIHQWPATLVQPVGSPLSLECTVEGTSNPNLYWYRQAAGRGLQLLFYSVGIGQISSEVPQNLSASRPQDRQFILSSKKLLLSDSGFYLCAWSAPLGEGYTFGSGTRLTVV.